The TCR beta chain under discussion was sequenced for a study of T cell responses to AZD1222 COVID-19 vaccine. Study at large: Doses given second, at about 4 or about 12 weeks, were pooled.

Remarks on this clone: Antigen specificity is unknown.

Only in-frame clones appear in the TCRdb table, and some are missing; sequencing was by immunoSEQ multiplex PCR. The sample includes around 140,000 clones, about nine tenths of them seen just once. Study-wide findings and caveats: Unmutated regions of variants are reportedly targeted by nearly half of spike-specific TCRs. The span of vaccine-associated CD4 TCRs extended across spike, with dominance at 160-218 and 743-854.

The sequenced sample was peripheral blood, obtained on day 0 of AZD1222 vaccination. The clonotype originates from an adult in good health.

The CDR3, as DNA: TGTGCCAGCAGCCCCTCTGTAACGGAGAACACTGAAGCTTTCTTT. Residues: CASSPSVTENTEAFF. J is TRBJ1-1 and V is TRBV6-5; the D is unclear. Trimming shortened V by 6 bases and J by 1 base, and 15 bases separated the two germline ends. The CDR3 covers 15 residues. Per the germline V gene, CDR1 is MNHEY and CDR2 is SVGAGI.